The source of this T cell receptor (beta chain) is a study of post-analysis software for immune sequencing data. Overall study: The disease courses covered relapsing-remitting, secondary progressive and progressive-relapsing multiple sclerosis. Regarding the study as a whole: Significantly lower normalized Chao1 diversity was found in patients with multiple sclerosis relative to controls. Patients had higher frequencies than controls of about five TRBV segments, including TRBV5-6, TRBV5-1 and TRBV20-1. By F measure, strong co-clustering occurred among samples prepared in the same batch.

A note on this clonotype: Its target is not known.

Unique molecular identifiers featured in each of the TCR beta cDNA libraries. T cells numbering 1 to 10 million yielded 500,000 or so cDNA molecules. A single record per CDR3 protein comes from TCRdb applying MiXCR to the PCR reads. The table records approximately 630,000 distinct CDR3 sequences, approximately 60% of them present only once. Per germline, CDR1 ENHRY and CDR2 SYGVKD. The CDR3 contains 13 residues. V lost 6 bases and J 5 bases, leaving 13 bases between the germline ends. This rearrangement joins TRBV10-3 to TRBJ2-5; tentatively, D is TRBD2 (6 bases). This sequence originates from a girl aged 2 to 10 with multiple sclerosis. The sequenced sample was blood. The CDR3 region is CAISSLALETQYF. CDR3 nucleotides: TGTGCCATCAGCTCACTAGCTTTGGAGACCCAGTACTTC.